Presented here are 27 T cell receptor beta chains from one specimen sequenced in a study of T-cell reconstitution after alpha-beta-depleted transplantation in children. It was with unique molecular identifiers that the TCRbeta library was prepared. TCRdb reprocessed the PCR reads with MiXCR, giving one entry per CDR3 protein. Among around 340,000 distinct CDR3 sequences listed, about 14% were seen once. The sequencing here drew on PBMCs, taken from the stem cell graft. The receptors stem from a human donor who donated a stem cell graft to a child with Fanconi anemia.

This clonotype was recorded a few times. V gene TRBV2 combines with J gene TRBJ1-1, with D perhaps matching TRBD1 (6 bases). V was trimmed by 5 bases and J by 4 bases, leaving 17 bases between them. CDR1 and CDR2 (germline): SNHLY, FYNNEI. This CDR3 spans 15 amino acids. CDR3 in amino acids: CASSYSTGIGTEAFF. The DNA for the CDR3 is TGTGCCAGCAGTTATTCTACAGGGATCGGCACTGAAGCTTTCTTT.

This clonotype turned up a few times. The rearrangement links TRBV7-8 to TRBJ1-2, with a possible D match to TRBD1 (5 bases). Germline lookup yields CDR1 SGHVS and CDR2 FQNEAQ. CDR3 length: 13 residues. Trimming stripped 2 bases from V and 3 bases from J, with 7 bases between. The CDR3 loop reads CASSLSTDYGYTF. CDR3 bases: TGTGCCAGCAGCTTATCGACAGACTATGGCTACACCTTC.

In this sample, this clonotype turned up many times. The chain joins TRBV7-6 to TRBJ2-2; 7 positions match TRBD1. The CDR3 is 16 amino acids. V lost 10 bases to trimming and J lost 2 bases; unmatched junction nucleotides: 13. Per germline, CDR1 SGHVS and CDR2 FNYEAQ. The CDR3 reads CATEAPGTANTGELFF. The CDR3 DNA sequence: TGTGCCACCGAAGCCCCCGGGACAGCAAACACCGGGGAGCTGTTTTTT.

This clonotype was counted only a few times. The germline gene is not matched at one end of the junction; a read error may be the cause. This rearrangement joins TRBV19 to TRBJ1-2, with TRBD1 identical over 10 bases. This CDR3 region has 18 residues. The germline CDR1 and CDR2 sequences are LNHDA and SQIVND (reference sequence). The DNA for the CDR3 is TGTGCCAGTAGGATAGTTACCGGGACAGGGGCTTACAGCTATGGCTACACCTTC. Translated: CASRIVTGTGAYSYGYTF.

This clonotype was seen a few times. This chain uses TRBV20-1 with TRBJ2-7, with D possibly TRBD1 on 5 matching bases. The V end lost 3 bases, the J end lost 0 bases, and 9 bases lay between the germline ends. The CDR3 is 13 residues long. CDR1 DFQATT and CDR2 SNEGSKA come from the germline V gene (reference sequence). This chain's CDR3 is CSARDTGSYEQYF. In DNA, the CDR3 is TGCAGTGCTAGGGACACCGGCTCCTACGAGCAGTACTTC.

V is TRBV5-1 and J is TRBJ2-7; no firm D call. The CDR3 loop spans 15 amino acids. The germline V and J ends were trimmed by 0 bases and 0 bases, with 10 bases remaining between them. CDR1 SGHRS and CDR2 YFSETQ come from the germline V gene. Here the CDR3 reads CASSLEGSASYEQYF. The CDR3 DNA reads as TGCGCCAGCAGCTTGGAAGGTTCAGCCTCCTACGAGCAGTACTTC.

This clonotype was seen ten or more times. The J gene is TRBJ1-1, the V gene TRBV7-2; 8 bases align to TRBD1. The germline gives CDR1 SGHTA, CDR2 FQGNSA. The CDR3 is made up of 12 amino acids. Trimming cost V 5 bases and J 5 bases; bases outside gene matches: 1. CDR3 nucleotides: TGTGCCAGCAGCGACAGGGGAACTGAAGCTTTCTTT. It translates to CASSDRGTEAFF.

In this sample, this clonotype turned up many times. V is TRBV20-1 and J is TRBJ1-2, with D possibly matching TRBD1 (6 bases). V was shortened by 0 bases and J by 6 bases, with 14 bases between the two germline ends. This CDR3 comprises 14 residues. In germline, CDR1 is DFQATT, CDR2 SNEGSKA (reference sequence). CDR3 coding DNA: TGCAGTGCTAGAGATTCGCCAAGGGGGGATGGCTACACCTTC. Its translation is CSARDSPRGDGYTF.

This clonotype was observed many times. The chain couples TRBV5-1 to TRBJ2-1; D is unclear. Trimming removed 1 base from V and 0 bases from J, with 5 bases in between. Germline V gives CDR1 SGHRS, CDR2 YFSETQ. The CDR3 has 14 amino acids. The CDR3 loop is CASSLPSSYNEQFF. The CDR3 coding sequence is TGCGCCAGCAGCTTGCCGAGCTCCTACAATGAGCAGTTCTTC.

This clonotype was counted at least ten times. The chain uses TRBV27 and TRBJ2-3, with 9 bases that match TRBD1. In germline, CDR1 is MNHEY, CDR2 SMNVEV (reference sequence). V lost 2 bases to trimming and J lost 3 bases; unmatched junction nucleotides: 3. The CDR3 length is 15 residues. CDR3 in amino acids: CASSLRDRVTDTQYF. As DNA, the CDR3 is TGTGCCAGCAGTTTAAGGGACAGGGTGACAGATACGCAGTATTTT.

This clonotype was seen ten or more times. The gene calls are TRBV7-2 and TRBJ2-5; 7 bases align to TRBD2. J gave up 6 bases and V 5 bases, and 6 bases lay outside the gene matches. Germline assignment: CDR1 SGHTA and CDR2 FQGNSA. The CDR3 has 13 amino acids. The CDR3 sequence: CASSVGLGKTQYF. CDR3 DNA: TGTGCCAGCAGCGTCGGACTAGGGAAGACCCAGTACTTC.

This chain joins TRBV27 and TRBJ1-1; 7 positions agree with TRBD1. The CDR3 runs 14 residues. The germline CDR1 and CDR2 sequences are MNHEY and SMNVEV (reference sequence). V was clipped by 5 bases and J by 5 bases; unmatched bases: 8. The CDR3 loop is CASSPTTGETEAFF. As DNA, the CDR3 is TGTGCCAGCAGTCCAACAACAGGGGAAACTGAAGCTTTCTTT.

The rearrangement links TRBV20-1 to TRBJ1-1; D remains unclear. This CDR3 contains 12 residues. From germline, CDR1 is DFQATT and CDR2 SNEGSKA (reference sequence). V gave up 4 bases and J gave up 1 base, with 7 bases separating them. CDR3 DNA: TGCAGTGCTACCAGCGCGAACACTGAAGCTTTCTTT. It encodes CSATSANTEAFF.

In this sample, this clonotype turned up a few times. The rearrangement uses TRBV7-2 and TRBJ2-1, with D tentatively TRBD2 (6 bases). The V gene's germline CDR1 is SGHTA and CDR2 FQGNSA. The CDR3 contains 16 residues. V lost 0 bases and J lost 2, with 11 bases in between. DNA of the CDR3: TGTGCCAGCAGCTTAGCGGTGGGAGGTGCCTACAATGAGCAGTTCTTC. It specifies CASSLAVGGAYNEQFF.

This clonotype was detected a few times. The chain couples TRBV20-1 to TRBJ1-1; D uncertain. Per the germline V gene, CDR1 is DFQATT and CDR2 is SNEGSKA (reference sequence). The CDR3 loop spans 12 amino acids. Trimming stripped 5 bases from V and 5 bases from J, with 12 bases between. CDR3 amino acids: CSAPRRETEAFF. CDR3 nucleotides: TGCAGTGCTCCCCGGCGGGAAACTGAAGCTTTCTTT.

The chain is built from TRBV25-1 and TRBJ1-2, with D unresolved. The length of the CDR3 is 14 residues. Germline V gene lookup returns CDR1 MGHDK and CDR2 SYGVNS. V shed 4 bases and J shed 4 bases, with 13 bases lying between them. CDR3 protein: CASSGGTDTYGYTF. CDR3 DNA: TGTGCCAGCAGTGGGGGAACCGACACCTATGGCTACACCTTC.

This clonotype appeared a few times. This chain uses TRBV28 with TRBJ2-1; D unclear. CDR3 length: 12 residues. From germline, CDR1 is MDHEN and CDR2 SYDVKM. The CDR3 DNA sequence: TGTGCGCCGATCCTTAGCCGCCGGGAGCAGTTCTTC. Its translation is CAPILSRREQFF.

The chain joins TRBV3-1 to TRBJ2-6; no clear D. CDR3 length: 15 amino acids. From germline, CDR1 is LGHDT and CDR2 YNNKEL (reference sequence). V lost 5 bases, J lost 1 base, and 9 bases lay in between. The CDR3 reads CASSDPFSGANVLTF. The CDR3 DNA reads TGTGCCAGCAGCGACCCTTTTTCTGGGGCCAACGTCCTGACTTTC.

V and J are TRBV18 and TRBJ1-1; 9 bases are shared with TRBD1. V dropped 4 bases and J dropped 8; count of bases not matched to a gene: 5. Germline V gene lookup returns CDR1 KGHSH and CDR2 LQKENI. This CDR3 is 13 amino acids long. CDR3 DNA sequence: TGTGCCAGCTCACAACGGACAGGGGCCGAAGCTTTCTTT. This sequence encodes CASSQRTGAEAFF.

The rearrangement joins TRBV2 to TRBJ1-2; D is possibly TRBD1 (6 bases). The V end lost 1 base, the J end lost 7 bases, and 13 bases lay between the germline ends. The CDR3 loop spans 14 amino acids. Germline V gives CDR1 SNHLY, CDR2 FYNNEI. The CDR3 DNA sequence: TGTGCCAGCAGTGAAGTGGAACAGGGAGTTGGCTACACCTTC. This gives the protein CASSEVEQGVGYTF.

The table lists this clonotype with many counts. This sequence joins TRBV5-5 and TRBJ2-5; a possible D gene is TRBD2 (5 bases). The ends were cut back, 2 bases at V and 3 bases at J, with 8 bases in the middle. The CDR3 contains 13 residues. CDR1 and CDR2 (germline): SGHKS, YYEKEE (reference sequence). The CDR3 sequence is CASSLYGEETQYF. The CDR3 DNA reads as TGTGCCAGCAGCTTATACGGGGAAGAGACCCAGTACTTC. Together with reference TRBV5-5 and TRBJ2-5, the CDR3 gives the full variable domain: DAGVTQSPTHLIKTRGQQVTLRCSPISGHKSVSWYQQVLGQGPQFIFQYYEKEERGRGNFPDRFSARQFPNYSSELNVNALLLGDSALYLCASSLYGEETQYFGPGTRLLVL.

This clonotype has at least ten counts. This chain uses TRBV7-6 with TRBJ2-2; no definite D call. Between the trimmed V and J ends, which lost 5 bases and 7 bases, there was a span of 17 bases. The CDR3 runs to 15 residues. Germline CDR1 is SGHVS and CDR2 is FNYEAQ. The CDR3 here is CASSPEVLLFGELFF. The CDR3 DNA follows: TGTGCCAGCAGCCCCGAGGTCCTTCTTTTCGGGGAGCTGTTTTTT.

This clonotype was recorded many times. V is TRBV25-1 and J is TRBJ2-5; D possibly corresponds to TRBD1 (6 bases). This CDR3 has 15 amino acids. V lost 3 bases to trimming and J lost 2 bases, with 13 bases between them. CDR1 is MGHDK and CDR2 is SYGVNS in the germline V gene. CDR3 loop: CASSDGVRGQETQYF. Here the CDR3 DNA reads TGTGCCAGCAGTGATGGAGTGAGGGGGCAAGAGACCCAGTACTTC.

The chain combines TRBV11-3 with TRBJ2-3; D unresolved. The germline V and J ends were trimmed by 6 bases and 4 bases, with 11 bases remaining between them. The CDR3 has 13 amino acids. Germline-derived CDR1 and CDR2 are SGHNT and YENEEA. CDR3 region: CASSMTSSDTQYF. DNA for the CDR3: TGTGCCAGCAGTATGACCTCGTCAGATACGCAGTATTTT.

The chain employs TRBV28 and TRBJ1-5; D perhaps matches TRBD1 (6 bases). Germline V CDR1 and CDR2: MDHEN, SYDVKM. Trimming left V 2 bases short and J 4 bases short, with 9 bases between. The CDR3 loop spans 14 amino acids. The chain's CDR3 is CASSLPGQNQPQHF. As DNA, the CDR3 is TGTGCCAGCAGTTTACCGGGACAAAATCAGCCCCAGCATTTT. Full variable domain (missing parts from reference TRBV28 and TRBJ1-5): DVKVTQSSRYLVKRTGEKVFLECVQDMDHENMFWYRQDPGLGLRLIYFSYDVKMKEKGDIPEGYSVSREKKERFSLILESASTNQTSMYLCASSLPGQNQPQHFGDGTRLSIL.

CDR3 protein: CASSHDRGQGGYTF. DNA for the CDR3: TGTGCCAGCAGCCACGACAGGGGGCAGGGAGGCTACACCTTC. The chain links TRBV5-5 to TRBJ1-2; TRBD1 matches at 10 bases. Trimming cost V 4 bases and J 8 bases; bases outside gene matches: 8. Germline V lookup: CDR1 SGHKS, CDR2 YYEKEE (reference sequence). The CDR3 totals 14 residues.

This clonotype was recorded a few times. V usage is TRBV30 and J usage is TRBJ1-1, with D possibly TRBD1 on 6 matching bases. Germline CDR1 and CDR2: GTSNPN and SVGIG (reference sequence). V was trimmed by 0 bases and J by 2 bases, leaving 16 bases between them. This CDR3 comprises 16 residues. The chain's CDR3 is CAWSVQGRGTNTEAFF. DNA of the CDR3: TGTGCCTGGAGTGTTCAGGGTAGGGGGACTAACACTGAAGCTTTCTTT.